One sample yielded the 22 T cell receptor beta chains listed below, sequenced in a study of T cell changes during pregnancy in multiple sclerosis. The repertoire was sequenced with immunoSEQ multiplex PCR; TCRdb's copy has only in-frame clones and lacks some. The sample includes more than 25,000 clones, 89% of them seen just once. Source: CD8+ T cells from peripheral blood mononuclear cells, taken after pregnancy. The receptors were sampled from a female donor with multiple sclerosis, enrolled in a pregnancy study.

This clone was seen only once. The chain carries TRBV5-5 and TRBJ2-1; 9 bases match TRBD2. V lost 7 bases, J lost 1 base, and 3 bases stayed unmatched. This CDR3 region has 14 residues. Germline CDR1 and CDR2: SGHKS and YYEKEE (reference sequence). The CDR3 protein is CASFSGSSYNEQFF. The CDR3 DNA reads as TGTGCCAGCTTTAGCGGGAGTTCCTACAATGAGCAGTTCTTC.

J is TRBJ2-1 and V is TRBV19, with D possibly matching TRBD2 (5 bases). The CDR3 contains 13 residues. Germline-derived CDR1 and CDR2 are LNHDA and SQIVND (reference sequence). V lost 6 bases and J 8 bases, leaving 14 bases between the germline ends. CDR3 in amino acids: CASSQLGWDEQFF. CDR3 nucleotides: TGTGCCAGTAGCCAACTAGGTTGGGATGAGCAGTTCTTC.

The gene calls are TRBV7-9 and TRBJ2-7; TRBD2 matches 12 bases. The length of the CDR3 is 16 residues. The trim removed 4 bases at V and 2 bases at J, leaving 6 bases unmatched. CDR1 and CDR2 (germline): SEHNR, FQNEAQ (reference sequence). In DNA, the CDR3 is TGTGCCAGCAGCTCGCAACTAGCGGGAGGTGCCTACGAGCAGTACTTC. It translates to CASSSQLAGGAYEQYF.

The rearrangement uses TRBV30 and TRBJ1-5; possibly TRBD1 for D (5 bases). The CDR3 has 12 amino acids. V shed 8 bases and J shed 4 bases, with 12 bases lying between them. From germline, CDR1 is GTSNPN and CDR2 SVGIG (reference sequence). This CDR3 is CAATQGNQPQHF. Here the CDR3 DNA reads TGTGCCGCAACTCAGGGAAATCAGCCCCAGCATTTT.

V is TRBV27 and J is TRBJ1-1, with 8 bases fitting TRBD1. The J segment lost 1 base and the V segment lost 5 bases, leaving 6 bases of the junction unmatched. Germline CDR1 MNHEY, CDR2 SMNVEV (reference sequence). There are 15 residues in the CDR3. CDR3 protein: CASSGQGVRNTEAFF. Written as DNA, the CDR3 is TGTGCCAGCAGTGGACAGGGTGTAAGGAACACTGAAGCTTTCTTT.

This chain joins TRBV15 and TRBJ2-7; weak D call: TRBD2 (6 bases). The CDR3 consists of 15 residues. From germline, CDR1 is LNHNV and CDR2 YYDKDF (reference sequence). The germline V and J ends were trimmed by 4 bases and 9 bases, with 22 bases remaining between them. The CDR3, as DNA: TGTGCCACCAGCACCACTCGGGACTCCCTGTTGCGGCAGTACTTC. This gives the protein CATSTTRDSLLRQYF.

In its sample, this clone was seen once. This CDR3 reads CASSLLAGVSDTQYF. In nucleotides, the CDR3 is TGTGCCAGCAGTTTATTGGCGGGAGTATCAGATACGCAGTATTTT. The chain joins TRBV27 to TRBJ2-3; 7 bases fit TRBD2. This CDR3 is 15 amino acids long. CDR1 and CDR2 from the germline V gene are MNHEY and SMNVEV (reference sequence). V was clipped by 1 base and J by 4 bases; unmatched bases: 5.

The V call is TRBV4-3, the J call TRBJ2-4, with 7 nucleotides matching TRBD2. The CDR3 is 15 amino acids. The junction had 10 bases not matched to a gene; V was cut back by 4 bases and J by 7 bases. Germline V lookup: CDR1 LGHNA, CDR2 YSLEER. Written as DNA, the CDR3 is TGCGCCAGCAGCCTCTCTAGCGGAGAGGGGAACATTCAGTACTTC. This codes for CASSLSSGEGNIQYF.

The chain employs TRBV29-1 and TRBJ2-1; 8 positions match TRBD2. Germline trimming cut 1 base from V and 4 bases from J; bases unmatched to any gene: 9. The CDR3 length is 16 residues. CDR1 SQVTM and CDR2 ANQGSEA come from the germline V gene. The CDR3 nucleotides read TGCAGCGTTGAAGGGCCAACTAGCGGCGGATACAATGAGCAGTTCTTC. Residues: CSVEGPTSGGYNEQFF.

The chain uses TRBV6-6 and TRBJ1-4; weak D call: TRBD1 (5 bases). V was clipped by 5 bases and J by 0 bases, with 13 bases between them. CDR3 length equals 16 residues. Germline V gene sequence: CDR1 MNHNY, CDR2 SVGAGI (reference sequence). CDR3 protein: CASSLTQGATNEKLFF. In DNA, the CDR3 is TGTGCCAGCAGTCTCACGCAGGGCGCAACTAATGAAAAACTGTTTTTT.

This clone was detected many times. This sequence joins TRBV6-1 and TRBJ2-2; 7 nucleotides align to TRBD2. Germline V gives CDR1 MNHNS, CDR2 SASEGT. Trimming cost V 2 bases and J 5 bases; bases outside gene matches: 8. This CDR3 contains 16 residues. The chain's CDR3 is CASSEIAGAGTGELFF. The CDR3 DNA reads TGTGCCAGCAGTGAAATTGCGGGAGCTGGGACCGGGGAGCTGTTTTTT.

CDR3 sequence: CASSPDRFDLYEQYF. Written as DNA, the CDR3 is TGTGCCAGCTCACCGGACAGGTTTGACCTCTACGAGCAGTACTTC. This sequence joins TRBV18 and TRBJ2-7; 7 bases align to TRBD1. Looked up from germline, CDR1 is KGHSH and CDR2 is LQKENI. With 3 bases clipped from V and 3 bases from J, the junction kept 8 bases outside the gene matches. The CDR3 spans 15 residues.

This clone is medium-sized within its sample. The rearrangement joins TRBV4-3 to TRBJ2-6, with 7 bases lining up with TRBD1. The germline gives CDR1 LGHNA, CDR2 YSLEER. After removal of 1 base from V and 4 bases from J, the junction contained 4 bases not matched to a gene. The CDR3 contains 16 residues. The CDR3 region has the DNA TGCGCCAGCAGCCAAGCACAGGGGACAGGGGCCAACGTCCTGACTTTC. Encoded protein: CASSQAQGTGANVLTF.

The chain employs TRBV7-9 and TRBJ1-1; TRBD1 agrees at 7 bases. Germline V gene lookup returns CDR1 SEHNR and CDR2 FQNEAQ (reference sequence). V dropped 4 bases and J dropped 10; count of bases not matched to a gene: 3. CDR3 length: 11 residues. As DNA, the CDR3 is TGTGCCAGCAGCTCCGGACAGGTAGCTTTCTTT. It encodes CASSSGQVAFF.

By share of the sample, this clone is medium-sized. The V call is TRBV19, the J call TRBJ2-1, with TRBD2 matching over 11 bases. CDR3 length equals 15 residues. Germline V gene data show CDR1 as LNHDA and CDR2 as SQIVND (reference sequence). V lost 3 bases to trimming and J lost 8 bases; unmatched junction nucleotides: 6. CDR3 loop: CASSIELAGDYEQFF. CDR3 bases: TGTGCCAGTAGTATCGAACTAGCGGGAGATTATGAGCAGTTCTTC.

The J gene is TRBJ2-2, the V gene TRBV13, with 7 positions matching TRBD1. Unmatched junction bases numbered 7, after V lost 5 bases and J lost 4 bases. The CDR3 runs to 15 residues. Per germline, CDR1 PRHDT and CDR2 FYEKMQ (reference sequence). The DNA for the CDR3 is TGTGCCAGCAGCCCGCAGGGGGTTGGCACCGGGGAGCTGTTTTTT. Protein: CASSPQGVGTGELFF.

CDR3 nucleotide sequence: TGTGCCAGCAGCTTGGCCGGGAGTGCCTACGAGCAGTACTTC. It yields the protein CASSLAGSAYEQYF. This rearrangement joins TRBV5-4 to TRBJ2-7; weak D call: TRBD2 (6 bases). Trimming left V 0 bases short and J 2 bases short, with 9 bases between. The CDR3 runs 14 residues. The germline CDR1 and CDR2 sequences are SGHNT and YYREEE (reference sequence).

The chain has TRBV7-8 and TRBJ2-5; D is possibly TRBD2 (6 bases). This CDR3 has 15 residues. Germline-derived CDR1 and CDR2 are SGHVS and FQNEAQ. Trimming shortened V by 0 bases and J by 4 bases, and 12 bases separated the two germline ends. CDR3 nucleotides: TGTGCCAGCAGCTTAGCGACTAGGACGGCAGAGACCCAGTACTTC. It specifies CASSLATRTAETQYF.

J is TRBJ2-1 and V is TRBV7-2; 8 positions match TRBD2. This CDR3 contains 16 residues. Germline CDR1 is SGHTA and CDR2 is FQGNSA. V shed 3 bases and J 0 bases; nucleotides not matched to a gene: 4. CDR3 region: CASSFLAGLSYNEQFF. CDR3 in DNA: TGTGCCAGCAGCTTCCTAGCGGGCCTCTCCTACAATGAGCAGTTCTTC.

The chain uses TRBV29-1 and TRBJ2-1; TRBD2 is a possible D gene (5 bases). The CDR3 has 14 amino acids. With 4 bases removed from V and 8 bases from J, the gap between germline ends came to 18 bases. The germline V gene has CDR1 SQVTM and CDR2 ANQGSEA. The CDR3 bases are TGCAGCGTTGGTAGGAGGTTCGAGGGCGATGAGCAGTTCTTC. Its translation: CSVGRRFEGDEQFF.

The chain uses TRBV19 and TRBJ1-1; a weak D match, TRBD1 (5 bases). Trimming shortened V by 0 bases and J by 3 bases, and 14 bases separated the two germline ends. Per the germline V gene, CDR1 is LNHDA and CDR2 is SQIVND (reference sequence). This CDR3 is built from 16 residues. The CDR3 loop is CASSIDLQGGDTEAFF. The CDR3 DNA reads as TGTGCCAGTAGTATAGATCTTCAGGGTGGGGACACTGAAGCTTTCTTT.

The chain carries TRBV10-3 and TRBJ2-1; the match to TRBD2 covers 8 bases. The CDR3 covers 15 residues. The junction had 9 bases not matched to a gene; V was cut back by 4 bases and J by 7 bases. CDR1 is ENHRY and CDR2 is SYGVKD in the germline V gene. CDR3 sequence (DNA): TGTGCCATCAGTGGGGGAGCGGGAGCGGTGAATGAGCAGTTCTTC. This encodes CAISGGAGAVNEQFF.